The 15 T cell receptor beta chains in this list originate from one sample, sequenced in a study of T cell clonotyping in hematopoietic cell transplantation. Sequencing was performed with immunoSEQ multiplex PCR; in TCRdb, only in-frame clones are kept and a portion is missing. The sample has about 43,000 clones; 95% are singletons. Sequencing was performed on peripheral blood mononuclear cells. These receptors came from a man aged 25-45 years in good health. Some clones in this sample may be carry-over from other donors' samples.

V usage is TRBV19 and J usage is TRBJ1-2; TRBD1 matches at 7 bases. The CDR3 spans 15 residues. The trim removed 7 bases at V and 5 bases at J, leaving 13 bases unmatched. The germline V gene has CDR1 LNHDA and CDR2 SQIVND (reference sequence). DNA of the CDR3: TGTGCCAGTACCACCCTTGAGGCAGGGGGTTATGGCTACACCTTC. Translating gives CASTTLEAGGYGYTF.

This sequence joins TRBV5-4 and TRBJ1-1; 10 bases agree with TRBD1. This CDR3 region has 17 residues. Germline CDR1 reads SGHNT; CDR2 reads YYREEE (reference sequence). V was clipped by 0 bases and J by 4 bases; unmatched bases: 9. The CDR3: CASSLDRTGGRGTEAFF. DNA of the CDR3: TGTGCCAGCAGCTTGGACCGGACAGGGGGTAGGGGCACTGAAGCTTTCTTT. The complete variable domain, with remaining parts taken from reference TRBV5-4 and TRBJ1-1, reads ETGVTQSPTHLIKTRGQQVTLRCSSQSGHNTVSWYQQALGQGPQFIFQYYREEENGRGNFPPRFSGLQFPNYSSELNVNALELDDSALYLCASSLDRTGGRGTEAFFGQGTRLTVV.

V usage is TRBV7-9 and J usage is TRBJ1-6, with TRBD1 matching over 7 bases. The germline gives CDR1 SEHNR, CDR2 FQNEAQ (reference sequence). The CDR3 covers 16 residues. J gave up 13 bases and V 5 bases, and 17 bases lay outside the gene matches. The CDR3 nucleotides are TGTGCCAGCAGCACGGGGGGAGGGGGCAAGTCGGGGCCCCTCCACTTT. Translating it yields CASSTGGGGKSGPLHF.

V is TRBV6-1 and J is TRBJ2-7, with D possibly matching TRBD1 (5 bases). Germline V CDR1 and CDR2: MNHNS, SASEGT. V gave up 1 base and J gave up 3 bases, with 13 bases separating them. The length of the CDR3 is 15 residues. CDR3 region: CASSEGPGMNYEQYF. The CDR3 DNA follows: TGTGCCAGCAGTGAAGGGCCAGGGATGAACTACGAGCAGTACTTC.

The chain is built from TRBV5-1 and TRBJ2-7; D is uncertain. CDR1 is SGHRS, CDR2 YFSETQ, per germline. CDR3 length equals 11 residues. With 4 bases removed from V and 7 bases from J, the gap between germline ends came to 9 bases. CDR3 sequence: CASSPDIEQYF. DNA of the CDR3: TGCGCCAGCAGCCCTGATATAGAGCAGTACTTC.

The chain is built from TRBV4-2 and TRBJ1-4, with TRBD1 as a possible D gene (6 bases). The CDR3 extends over 16 amino acids. CDR1 LGHNA and CDR2 YNFKEQ come from the germline V gene. Trimming took 4 bases from V and 1 from J, leaving 13 bases between them. The CDR3 sequence: CASSLMDSETNEKLFF. The DNA of the CDR3 is TGTGCCAGCAGCCTCATGGACAGCGAAACTAATGAAAAACTGTTTTTT.

The rearrangement uses TRBV30 and TRBJ1-3; D is unresolved. V was shortened by 4 bases and J by 2 bases, with 6 bases between the two germline ends. This CDR3 spans 12 amino acids. CDR1 GTSNPN and CDR2 SVGIG come from the germline V gene (reference sequence). The CDR3 DNA follows: TGTGCCTGGACTACAACTGGAAACACCATATATTTT. This codes for CAWTTTGNTIYF.

This clone was observed once. This chain connects TRBV6-4 to TRBJ1-5; D call uncertain. V was cut by 2 bases and J by 3 bases, with 5 bases left in between. The germline V gene has CDR1 MRHNA and CDR2 SNTAGT. The CDR3 has 13 residues. The CDR3 loop is CASSDGLNQPQHF. The CDR3 DNA sequence: TGTGCCAGCAGTGACGGCCTCAATCAGCCCCAGCATTTT.

The chain carries TRBV7-2 and TRBJ2-3; no reliable D call. The CDR3 has 13 residues. From germline, CDR1 is SGHTA and CDR2 FQGNSA. V gave up 5 bases and J gave up 2 bases, with 8 bases separating them. The CDR3 region has the DNA TGTGCCAGCAGCCCACCTTCCACAGATACGCAGTATTTT. This translates into CASSPPSTDTQYF.

The chain links TRBV5-1 to TRBJ2-3; 9 bases are a match to TRBD2. V shed 0 bases and J 2 bases; nucleotides not matched to a gene: 7. CDR1 and CDR2 from the germline V gene are SGHRS and YFSETQ. This CDR3 comprises 17 residues. The CDR3 protein is CASSLVDLAGFTDTQYF. Written as DNA, the CDR3 is TGCGCCAGCAGCTTGGTGGATCTAGCGGGGTTCACAGATACGCAGTATTTT.

The chain combines TRBV5-4 with TRBJ2-1, with D tentatively TRBD2 (7 bases). The germline CDR1 and CDR2 sequences are SGHNT and YYREEE (reference sequence). This CDR3 comprises 17 residues. Trimming took off 0 bases at V and 0 bases at J, with 13 bases between the two ends. The CDR3: CASSLGSGGGSYNEQFF. The CDR3 bases are TGTGCCAGCAGCTTGGGCTCGGGGGGCGGCTCCTACAATGAGCAGTTCTTC.

V gene TRBV25-1 combines with J gene TRBJ1-6; D is undetermined. Trimming cost V 6 bases and J 0 bases, with 6 bases left between them. The germline V gene encodes CDR1 MGHDK and CDR2 SYGVNS. CDR3 length: 14 residues. CDR3 in amino acids: CASSHSSYNSPLHF. In DNA form, the CDR3 reads TGTGCCAGCAGCCACAGCTCCTATAATTCACCCCTCCACTTT.

V usage is TRBV6-5 and J usage is TRBJ1-2, with 9 bases identical to TRBD1. The V gene's germline CDR1 is MNHEY and CDR2 SVGAGI. This CDR3 spans 15 amino acids. Trimming removed 6 bases from V and 2 bases from J; junction bases left unmatched: 7. CDR3 sequence: CASSRTTGGNYGYTF. DNA for the CDR3: TGTGCCAGCAGCAGAACGACAGGGGGAAACTATGGCTACACCTTC.

The V gene is TRBV6-1, the J gene TRBJ1-2; D is possibly TRBD1 (6 bases). V shed 6 bases and J shed 8 bases, with 16 bases lying between them. This CDR3 is built from 13 residues. Germline assignment: CDR1 MNHNS and CDR2 SASEGT. DNA of the CDR3: TGTGCCAGCAGGGTGACAGGACCTCTGGGCTACACCTTC. Translation gives CASRVTGPLGYTF.

The chain employs TRBV7-9 and TRBJ1-5; TRBD1 might be the D (5 bases). V was trimmed by 5 bases and J by 5 bases, leaving 7 bases between them. Germline-derived CDR1 and CDR2 are SEHNR and FQNEAQ (reference sequence). CDR3 length: 12 residues. The CDR3 region is CASSRGDQPQHF. In DNA, the CDR3 is TGTGCCAGCAGCCGAGGGGATCAGCCCCAGCATTTT.